These 22 T cell receptor beta chains were all obtained from the same sample, sequenced in a study of T-cell reconstitution after alpha-beta-depleted transplantation in children. Preparation of the TCRbeta library involved a method that used unique molecular identifiers. TCRdb re-analysed the PCR reads in MiXCR, keeping a single row per CDR3 protein. The data contain roughly 300,000 distinct CDR3 sequences, under 14% of them singletons. This specimen consisted of peripheral blood, obtained 180 days after TCRalphabeta/CD19-depleted stem cell transplant. Source of these receptors: a male patient aged 2-15 years who had a stem cell transplant for chronic granulomatous disease, so the T cells may come from the graft donor.

This clonotype has at least ten counts. The rearrangement uses TRBV28 and TRBJ2-7; D gene unclear. The CDR3 contains 12 residues. Trimming removed 5 bases at V and 5 bases at J, with 10 bases between. CDR1 is MDHEN and CDR2 is SYDVKM in the germline V gene. The CDR3 DNA reads TGTGCCAGCAGTGTCCAGCTAGACGAGCAGTACTTC. Its translation: CASSVQLDEQYF.

Comments on this clonotype: This may come from a read error, since a much larger clone is one base off. The chain links TRBV18 to TRBJ2-7, with 9 bases fitting TRBD1. Per the germline V gene, CDR1 is KGHSH and CDR2 is LQKENI. There are 18 residues in the CDR3. CDR3 sequence reads: CASSSPKFGTGLSYEQYF. In DNA form, the CDR3 reads TGTGCCAGCTCATCACCGAAATTCGGGACAGGGCTTTCCTACGAGCAGTACTTC.

Points on this clonotype: This may be a read error: a much more frequent sequence differs by one nucleotide. This chain joins TRBV7-8 and TRBJ2-5, with D uncertain. This CDR3 comprises 12 residues. CDR1 and CDR2 from the germline V gene are SGHVS and FQNEAQ. V shed 9 bases and J shed 7 bases, with 15 bases lying between them. CDR3 residues: CASLLRVGTQYF. CDR3 coding DNA: TGTGCCAGTTTACTGAGAGTTGGGACCCAGTACTTC. The entire variable domain, with the rest obtained from reference TRBV7-8 and TRBJ2-5, is as follows: GAGVSQSPRYKVAKRGQDVALRCDPISGHVSLFWYQQALGQGPEFLTYFQNEAQLDKSGLPSDRFFAERPEGSVSTLKIQRTQQEDSAVYLCASLLRVGTQYFGPGTRLLVL.

This clonotype was picked up a small number of times. CDR3 sequence: CASSATGTDTQYF. CDR3 nucleotide sequence: TGTGCCAGCAGCGCTACAGGGACAGATACGCAGTATTTT. The chain is built from TRBV9 and TRBJ2-3, with D possibly TRBD1 on 6 matching bases. V was clipped by 3 bases and J by 3 bases, with 8 bases between them. There are 13 residues in the CDR3. Germline assignment: CDR1 SGDLS and CDR2 YYNGEE.

This clonotype was found a few times. The genes are TRBV18 and TRBJ2-1, with TRBD2 as a possible D gene (5 bases). Germline loops: CDR1 KGHSH, CDR2 LQKENI. With 2 bases removed from V and 8 bases from J, the gap between germline ends came to 13 bases. This CDR3 contains 14 residues. The CDR3 is CASSPLGSRDEQFF. CDR3 coding DNA: TGTGCCAGCTCACCATTAGGGAGTAGGGATGAGCAGTTCTTC.

Worth noting for this clonotype: This clone may be a read error of a much larger clone one base away. V gene TRBV20-1 combines with J gene TRBJ2-1, with D tentatively TRBD2 (6 bases). Germline CDR1 is DFQATT and CDR2 is SNEGSKA (reference sequence). This CDR3 has 15 residues. CDR3 in amino acids: CCASTWDFSYNEQFF. CDR3 bases: TGCTGTGCTAGTACGTGGGACTTCTCCTACAATGAGCAGTTCTTC.

This clonotype appeared many times. This chain connects TRBV20-1 to TRBJ2-5; 10 nucleotides align to TRBD1. J gave up 5 bases and V 6 bases, and 6 bases lay outside the gene matches. From germline, CDR1 is DFQATT and CDR2 SNEGSKA (reference sequence). The length of the CDR3 is 13 residues. CDR3 DNA: TGCAGTGCCCGGGACAGGGGTTTCGAGACCCAGTACTTC. This encodes CSARDRGFETQYF.

The J gene is TRBJ2-3, the V gene TRBV12-3 or TRBV12-4; D perhaps matches TRBD2 (6 bases). V lost 8 bases and J lost 2, with 17 bases in between. This CDR3 comprises 15 residues. CDR3 in amino acids: CASGGKGRYTDTQYF. The CDR3 DNA reads as TGTGCCAGCGGGGGTAAGGGGAGGTACACAGATACGCAGTATTTT.

This clonotype occurred many times. This chain links TRBV9 with TRBJ2-2; D is undetermined. CDR1 is SGDLS and CDR2 is YYNGEE in the germline V gene. The CDR3 is made up of 14 amino acids. The germline V and J ends were trimmed by 0 bases and 1 base, with 4 bases remaining between them. The DNA of the CDR3 is TGTGCCAGCAGCGTAGTGGTGAACACCGGGGAGCTGTTTTTT. This codes for CASSVVVNTGELFF.

Regarding this clonotype: A much larger clone lies one base from this, so it may be a read error. The chain combines TRBV5-1 with TRBJ2-1, with TRBD2 identical over 11 bases. Germline V CDR1 and CDR2: SGHRS, YFSETQ. The CDR3 is 19 amino acids. CDR3 DNA: TGCGACAGCAGCTTGCCGGCTAGCGGGAGGCACATCACCTACAATGAGCAGTTCTTC. It is translated as CDSSLPASGRHITYNEQFF.

This clonotype was seen repeatedly, ten times or more. The CDR3 spells CASSLNPQAWGYTF. CDR3 DNA: TGTGCCAGCAGTTTAAATCCTCAGGCCTGGGGCTACACCTTC. V usage is TRBV12-3 or TRBV12-4 and J usage is TRBJ1-2; D is unresolved. The CDR3 totals 14 residues. Deletions cut 2 bases from V and 8 bases from J, with 15 bases between.

This clonotype was detected ten times or more. This chain connects TRBV9 to TRBJ2-6; unclear D gene. The CDR3 is 15 amino acids. Germline V CDR1 and CDR2: SGDLS, YYNGEE. The germline V and J ends were trimmed by 0 bases and 2 bases, with 6 bases remaining between them. The CDR3: CASSVGVAGANVLTF. CDR3 nucleotide sequence: TGTGCCAGCAGCGTAGGCGTGGCTGGGGCCAACGTCCTGACTTTC.

This clonotype was detected many times. This chain joins TRBV28 and TRBJ2-3, with D possibly being TRBD1 or TRBD2 (5 bases each). CDR1 MDHEN and CDR2 SYDVKM come from the germline V gene. The V and J ends lost 2 bases and 1 base respectively, with 13 bases between them. The CDR3 loop spans 16 amino acids. The CDR3 loop is CASSLEGTRRTDTQYF. The CDR3 nucleotides read TGTGCCAGCAGTTTAGAGGGGACCCGTCGCACAGATACGCAGTATTTT. Drawing the rest from reference TRBV28 and TRBJ2-3, the complete variable domain is DVKVTQSSRYLVKRTGEKVFLECVQDMDHENMFWYRQDPGLGLRLIYFSYDVKMKEKGDIPEGYSVSREKKERFSLILESASTNQTSMYLCASSLEGTRRTDTQYFGPGTRLTVL.

This clonotype was seen many times. The chain carries TRBV5-1 and TRBJ2-7, with D unresolved. Germline CDR1 reads SGHRS; CDR2 reads YFSETQ. The CDR3 is made up of 13 amino acids. Trimming removed 5 bases at V and 2 bases at J, with 11 bases between. The CDR3 is CASRRPGTYEQYF. CDR3 in DNA: TGCGCCAGCAGGCGGCCCGGTACCTACGAGCAGTACTTC.

This clonotype was recorded many times. V and J are TRBV27 and TRBJ2-7; 7 bases line up with TRBD2. After removal of 2 bases from V and 2 bases from J, the junction contained 6 bases not matched to a gene. This CDR3 contains 15 residues. Germline V CDR1 and CDR2: MNHEY, SMNVEV (reference sequence). CDR3 in DNA: TGTGCCAGCAGTTTAGGTCCCCTAGCGGCCTACGAGCAGTACTTC. Translation: CASSLGPLAAYEQYF.

This clonotype was seen ten or more times. This sequence joins TRBV10-2 and TRBJ1-2; no clear D gene. CDR1 and CDR2 (germline): WSHSY, SAAADI. The CDR3 has 18 residues. Trimming stripped 6 bases from V and 5 bases from J, with 28 bases between. The CDR3, as DNA: TGCGCCAGCAGACCCTACCCACTTTCGACGGAACCCATATATGGCTACACCTTC. Its protein product is CASRPYPLSTEPIYGYTF.

This clonotype occurred many times. Written as DNA, the CDR3 is TGTGCCAGCAGAGACAGGGGGAGCACCGGGGAGCTGTTTTTT. This encodes CASRDRGSTGELFF. This sequence joins TRBV7-2 and TRBJ2-2, with 9 nucleotides matching TRBD1. Germline CDR1 and CDR2: SGHTA and FQGNSA. The length of the CDR3 is 14 residues. J lost 4 bases, V lost 6 bases, and 3 bases had no gene match.

This clonotype was detected ten times or more. The V gene is TRBV5-6, the J gene TRBJ2-7, with a weak D call TRBD2 (6 bases). CDR3 length equals 14 residues. The germline V gene has CDR1 SGHDT and CDR2 YYEEEE. Trimming stripped 2 bases from V and 3 bases from J, with 12 bases between. CDR3 region: CASSLLAPIYEQYF. Here the CDR3 DNA reads TGTGCCAGCAGCTTACTAGCTCCCATCTACGAGCAGTACTTC.

This clonotype appeared many times. The CDR3 coding sequence is TGTGCCAGCAGCCCTACAGGGGGCGGCAATCAGCCCCAGCATTTT. This translates into CASSPTGGGNQPQHF. The chain recombines TRBV12-3 or TRBV12-4 with TRBJ1-5; 9 bases agree with TRBD1. This CDR3 has 15 amino acids. V dropped 6 bases and J dropped 2; count of bases not matched to a gene: 5.

This clonotype came up a few times. CDR3 nucleotide sequence: TGTGCCAGCAGCGGGACAGGGGACGAGCAGTACTTC. Translating gives CASSGTGDEQYF. This chain links TRBV7-9 with TRBJ2-7, with 10 nucleotides matching TRBD1. Germline V gene sequence: CDR1 SEHNR, CDR2 FQNEAQ (reference sequence). This CDR3 is built from 12 residues. With 5 bases clipped from V and 5 bases from J, the junction kept 0 bases outside the gene matches.

This clonotype was picked up many times. This chain joins TRBV7-8 and TRBJ2-3, with unresolved D. The V end lost 5 bases, the J end lost 3 bases, and 9 bases lay between the germline ends. CDR1 SGHVS and CDR2 FQNEAQ come from the germline V gene. The CDR3 runs to 13 residues. CDR3 nucleotides: TGTGCCAGCAGCCTCTTTGGGACAGATACGCAGTATTTT. Its translation: CASSLFGTDTQYF.

A word on this clonotype: Since a much larger clone is just one base distant, this may be a read error. This chain joins TRBV3-1 and TRBJ2-2; D might be TRBD1 (6 bases). Germline lookup yields CDR1 LGHDT and CDR2 YNNKEL (reference sequence). CDR3 length: 17 amino acids. The CDR3 loop reads CVSSHWPGTQNTGELFF. DNA for the CDR3: TGTGTCAGCAGCCACTGGCCCGGGACACAGAACACCGGGGAGCTGTTTTTT.